This TCR beta chain was captured in a study of radiation and T cells in renal cell carcinoma. Notes on the study in general: Top tumor clonotypes rose in blood 2 weeks post-radiation, then contracted.

The sample's time point: blood 4 weeks post-SBRT, at nephrectomy. Treatment in this sample: 15 Gy SBRT to primary tumor, nephrectomy 4 weeks later. Serial blood draws occurred at baseline and 2 and 4 weeks post-SBRT. The CDR3 has 14 residues. CDR1 is ENHRY and CDR2 is SYGVKD in the germline V gene. The trim removed 7 bases at V and 2 bases at J, leaving 5 bases unmatched. As concerns this clone: Its antigen is not known.

Produced via immunoSEQ multiplex PCR; TCRdb's table is partial and in-frame only. Among approximately 80,000 clones listed, nearly 90% were seen once. This TCR derives from a woman aged 70-85 years with renal cell carcinoma. The sample here was blood, taken from a patient whose treatment included radiotherapy and nephrectomy. The chain recombines TRBV10-3 with TRBJ2-3, with 8 bases that match TRBD2. The CDR3 DNA follows: TGTGCCATCAAGCCGGGGGGGTCCACAGATACGCAGTATTTT. This translates into CAIKPGGSTDTQYF.